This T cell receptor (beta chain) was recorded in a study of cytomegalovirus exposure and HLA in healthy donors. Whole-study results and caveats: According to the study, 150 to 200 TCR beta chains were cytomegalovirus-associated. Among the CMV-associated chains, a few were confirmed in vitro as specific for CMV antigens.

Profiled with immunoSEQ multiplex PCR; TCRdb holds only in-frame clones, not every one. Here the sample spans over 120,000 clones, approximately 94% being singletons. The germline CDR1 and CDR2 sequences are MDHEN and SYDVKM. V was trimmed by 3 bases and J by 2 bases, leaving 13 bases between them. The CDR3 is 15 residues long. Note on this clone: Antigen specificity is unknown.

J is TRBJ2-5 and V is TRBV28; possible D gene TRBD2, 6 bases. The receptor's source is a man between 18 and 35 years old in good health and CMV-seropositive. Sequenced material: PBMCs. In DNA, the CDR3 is TGTGCCAGCAGTTTTGGGTCTAGCGAACAAGAGACCCAGTACTTC. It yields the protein CASSFGSSEQETQYF.